This passage covers 3 T cell receptor beta chains from one sample sequenced in a study of vaccination effects on CD4 cells after COVID-19. Their target antigens are unknown. Researchers isolated CD4+ T cells once about 11 days of culture had elapsed. Two doses of either BNT162b2 or mRNA-1273 were given to each participant. Produced via immunoSEQ multiplex PCR; TCRdb's table is partial and in-frame only. The sample records tens of thousands of clones, around 70% being singletons. Specimen: CD4+ T cells from PBMCs cultured without peptide, collected after COVID-19 vaccination. Receptors were obtained from a human donor who received a COVID-19 vaccine.

This clone was picked up a small number of times. This chain connects TRBV4-1 to TRBJ1-1; 8 positions agree with TRBD1. CDR3 length: 17 residues. Germline assignment: CDR1 MGHRA and CDR2 YSYEKL. Losses at the gene ends were 2 bases for V and 2 bases for J; bases not matched to a gene: 10. CDR3 in amino acids: CASSQLGPGGGNTEAFF. In DNA, the CDR3 is TGCGCCAGCAGCCAATTGGGTCCAGGGGGCGGAAACACTGAAGCTTTCTTT.

This rearrangement joins TRBV30 to TRBJ1-2; possible D gene TRBD1, 5 bases. CDR3 length: 13 residues. In germline, CDR1 is GTSNPN, CDR2 SVGIG (reference sequence). Trimming left V 0 bases short and J 5 bases short, with 10 bases between. CDR3 nucleotide sequence: TGTGCCTGGAGTGTAAGCGGGGGTTATGGCTACACCTTC. Encoded protein: CAWSVSGGYGYTF.

The chain links TRBV10-1 to TRBJ2-3; TRBD2 might be the D (6 bases). V lost 1 base and J lost 3, with 14 bases in between. There are 16 residues in the CDR3. Per germline, CDR1 WNHNN and CDR2 SYGVQD (reference sequence). CDR3 sequence: CASSEYAGPVTDTQYF. CDR3 nucleotides: TGCGCCAGCAGTGAGTATGCGGGGCCCGTAACAGATACGCAGTATTTT.